These 16 T cell receptor beta chains were all obtained from the same sample, sequenced in a study of blood T cell repertoires in COVID-19. TCRdb's table, derived via immunoSEQ multiplex PCR, lists solely in-frame clones and lacks some. The repertoire holds 130,000 or so clones, with 80% to 90% as singletons. The sample comprised peripheral blood. Receptor source: a man between 60 and 75 years old with active or convalescent COVID-19.

The DNA for the CDR3 is TGTGCCAGCACCGGGGGGAGGATTGGCACAGATACGCAGTATTTT. Translation: CASTGGRIGTDTQYF. The chain joins TRBV6-4 to TRBJ2-3; 7 bases map to TRBD2. Trimming at V came to 7 bases and at J to 1 base, leaving 8 bases not matched to a gene. Germline-derived CDR1 and CDR2 are MRHNA and SNTAGT. The CDR3 totals 15 residues.

The chain couples TRBV5-1 to TRBJ1-4; the D gene is possibly TRBD1 (5 bases). The CDR3 runs to 14 residues. Germline CDR1 and CDR2: SGHRS and YFSETQ. Trimming stripped 3 bases from V and 7 bases from J, with 13 bases between. DNA of the CDR3: TGCGCCAGCAGCTCTACTGGGCAGGGTGAAAAACTGTTTTTT. This codes for CASSSTGQGEKLFF.

The chain uses TRBV7-3 and TRBJ2-1; D may be TRBD1 (5 bases). Germline V gene lookup returns CDR1 SGHTA and CDR2 FQGTGA. The CDR3 is 13 residues long. V lost 8 bases and J 2 bases, leaving 10 bases between the germline ends. Written as DNA, the CDR3 is TGTGCCAGCGGTGCAGGGCCCTACAATGAGCAGTTCTTC. It specifies CASGAGPYNEQFF.

The chain has TRBV9 and TRBJ2-2; the match to TRBD2 covers 9 bases. CDR1 is SGDLS, CDR2 YYNGEE, per germline. V was pared by 4 bases and J by 5 bases, with 9 bases of the junction left unmatched. The CDR3 has 16 residues. The CDR3 is CASSPLSGRRTGELFF. CDR3 coding DNA: TGTGCCAGCAGCCCCCTAAGCGGGAGGCGAACCGGGGAGCTGTTTTTT. The full variable domain, its missing parts supplied by reference TRBV9 and TRBJ2-2, is DSGVTQTPKHLITATGQRVTLRCSPRSGDLSVYWYQQSLDQGLQFLIQYYNGEERAKGNILERFSAQQFPDLHSELNLSSLELGDSALYFCASSPLSGRRTGELFFGEGSRLTVL.

The CDR3 nucleotides are TGTGCCTGTCATACAGGGGCAACTAATGAAAAACTGTTTTTT. As protein: CACHTGATNEKLFF. V is TRBV30 and J is TRBJ1-4, with 7 bases matching TRBD1. V was clipped by 6 bases and J by 0 bases; unmatched bases: 4. Germline-derived CDR1 and CDR2 are GTSNPN and SVGIG (reference sequence). CDR3 length: 14 amino acids.

The V and J genes are TRBV5-6 and TRBJ2-7; D might be TRBD1 (5 bases). This CDR3 comprises 14 residues. Germline-derived CDR1 and CDR2 are SGHDT and YYEEEE. V was trimmed by 2 bases and J by 6 bases, leaving 15 bases between them. CDR3 in DNA: TGTGCCAGCAGCTTACAGGCCTCCCGGGCCGAGCAGTACTTC. Translation: CASSLQASRAEQYF.

The rearrangement uses TRBV30 and TRBJ2-3; D ambiguous. The CDR3 runs to 14 residues. V shed 2 bases and J shed 1 base, with 10 bases lying between them. CDR1 and CDR2 (germline): GTSNPN, SVGIG (reference sequence). In nucleotides, the CDR3 is TGTGCCTGGAGTTTTGCGGCGGGCACAGATACGCAGTATTTT. It is translated as CAWSFAAGTDTQYF. Full variable domain (rest looked up from reference TRBV30 and TRBJ2-3): SQTIHQWPATLVQPVGSPLSLECTVEGTSNPNLYWYRQAAGRGLQLLFYSVGIGQISSEVPQNLSASRPQDRQFILSSKKLLLSDSGFYLCAWSFAAGTDTQYFGPGTRLTVL.

The chain combines TRBV6-2 or TRBV6-3 with TRBJ2-1, with 8 bases that match TRBD2. The J segment lost 0 bases and the V segment lost 5 bases, leaving 12 bases of the junction unmatched. CDR1 MNHEY and CDR2 SVGEGT come from the germline V gene. The CDR3 has 18 amino acids. The CDR3 DNA sequence: TGTGCCAGCAGTCCCCCCCTAGCGGGCCGATCCTCCTACAATGAGCAGTTCTTC. It is translated as CASSPPLAGRSSYNEQFF.

This chain links TRBV5-1 with TRBJ2-7; 9 bases are a match to TRBD2. Germline CDR1 and CDR2: SGHRS and YFSETQ. CDR3 size: 17 residues. Trimming at V came to 0 bases and at J to 0 bases, leaving 7 bases not matched to a gene. CDR3 DNA: TGCGCCAGCAGCTTGGTGGCAGCGCGGGGGGGCTCCTACGAGCAGTACTTC. Its protein product is CASSLVAARGGSYEQYF.

V and J are TRBV7-3 and TRBJ1-5; unclear D gene. There are 14 residues in the CDR3. V was trimmed by 3 bases and J by 2 bases, leaving 8 bases between them. Per the germline V gene, CDR1 is SGHTA and CDR2 is FQGTGA. The CDR3 is CASSFWGGNQPQHF. The CDR3 coding sequence is TGTGCCAGCAGCTTTTGGGGAGGCAATCAGCCCCAGCATTTT.

The rearrangement uses TRBV27 and TRBJ1-6; perhaps TRBD1 as D (6 bases). Germline values: CDR1 MNHEY, CDR2 SMNVEV (reference sequence). This CDR3 has 14 amino acids. Trimming removed 8 bases from V and 7 bases from J, with 15 bases in between. DNA of the CDR3: TGTGCCAGCCGAGGACAGAACACGAATTCACCCCTCCACTTT. Amino acids: CASRGQNTNSPLHF.

The table lists this clone with a few counts. CDR3 residues: CASSRTSGTGVYEQYF. DNA for the CDR3: TGTGCCAGCTCCCGCACATCCGGGACAGGGGTCTACGAGCAGTACTTC. This chain uses TRBV18 with TRBJ2-7, with 10 positions matching TRBD1. This CDR3 has 16 residues. The J segment lost 3 bases and the V segment lost 6 bases, leaving 11 bases of the junction unmatched. Germline CDR1 is KGHSH and CDR2 is LQKENI.

J is TRBJ2-6 and V is TRBV3-1 (or the pseudogene TRBV3-2); 9 bases line up with TRBD1. V lost 3 bases, J lost 4 bases, and 16 bases stayed unmatched. CDR3 length equals 20 residues. Germline CDR1 and CDR2: LGHDT and YNNKEL (reference sequence). Here the CDR3 DNA reads TGTGCCAGCAGCCATGTACAGGGGGCACATCCCCCTCTCGGGGCCAACGTCCTGACTTTC. Protein sequence: CASSHVQGAHPPLGANVLTF.

The chain carries TRBV5-4 and TRBJ2-3, with 10 bases aligning to TRBD2. Germline CDR1 SGHNT, CDR2 YYREEE (reference sequence). The V segment lost 4 bases and the J segment 1 base; nucleotides outside the gene matches: 9. The CDR3 is made up of 17 amino acids. The CDR3 DNA reads TGTGCCAGCAGCCGAGCGGGAGGGCGATATGGCACAGATACGCAGTATTTT. Its translation is CASSRAGGRYGTDTQYF.

The chain employs TRBV14 and TRBJ1-1; the D gene is possibly TRBD1 (6 bases). This CDR3 spans 13 amino acids. Per the germline V gene, CDR1 is SGHDN and CDR2 is FVKESK. Trimming stripped 8 bases from V and 1 base from J, with 11 bases between. CDR3 nucleotide sequence: TGTGCCAGCGAACAGGGTTGGAACACTGAAGCTTTCTTT. Its translation: CASEQGWNTEAFF.

DNA of the CDR3: TGTGCCAGTAGTACAGGGCCCTACCCGGACAATGAGCAGTTCTTC. It codes for CASSTGPYPDNEQFF. The rearrangement links TRBV19 to TRBJ2-1; tentatively, D is TRBD1 (5 bases). With 4 bases removed from V and 5 bases from J, the gap between germline ends came to 15 bases. CDR3 size: 15 residues. Germline V gene sequence: CDR1 LNHDA, CDR2 SQIVND (reference sequence).